Sequencing of this T cell receptor (beta chain) was carried out in a study of blood T cell repertoires in COVID-19. Measured with immunoSEQ multiplex PCR; TCRdb has only the in-frame clones, and not every one. The sample shows 150,000 to 200,000 clones, more than 75% of them seen only once. This CDR3 region has 13 residues. Germline trimming cut 0 bases from V and 7 bases from J; bases unmatched to any gene: 2. Germline CDR1 MRHNA, CDR2 SNTAGT. This clonotype was obtained from a woman between 50 and 59 years old with acute COVID-19. Source material: PBMCs or T cells enriched from blood (not recorded which). V gene TRBV6-4 combines with J gene TRBJ1-2; 7 positions match TRBD1. CDR3 loop: CASSDSTGSGYTF. The CDR3 DNA reads TGTGCCAGCAGTGACTCGACAGGGAGTGGCTACACCTTC.